These 27 T cell receptor beta chains originate from one sample sequenced in a study of T cells after posttransplantation cyclophosphamide. The table came from immunoSEQ multiplex PCR; TCRdb's copy has only in-frame clones and leaves some out. The sample comprises about 52,000 clones, 94% of which are singletons, and roughly 3.1% rests with the top ten. Sequenced input: PBMCs. These receptors originate from a woman in her 30s in good health and a related stem cell transplant donor.

This clone was observed once. The V gene is TRBV19, the J gene TRBJ2-5; maybe TRBD2 (6 bases). This CDR3 has 15 amino acids. Deletions cut 3 bases from V and 1 base from J, with 12 bases between. Germline loops: CDR1 LNHDA, CDR2 SQIVND (reference sequence). CDR3 in amino acids: CASSISGTFQETQYF. The CDR3 nucleotides are TGTGCCAGTAGTATTTCGGGGACTTTCCAAGAGACCCAGTACTTC.

The CDR3 DNA follows: TGTGCCAGCAGTGAAGCGTCCCTTACCTACGAGCAGTACTTC. This gives the protein CASSEASLTYEQYF. The chain links TRBV2 to TRBJ2-7; no firm D call. CDR3 size: 14 residues. The V end lost 0 bases, the J end lost 2 bases, and 8 bases lay between the germline ends. Germline lookup yields CDR1 SNHLY and CDR2 FYNNEI.

The chain uses TRBV7-2 and TRBJ1-6, with 7 nucleotides matching TRBD1. CDR1 and CDR2 (germline): SGHTA, FQGNSA. The V and J ends lost 4 bases and 7 bases, in that order; junction bases with no gene match: 7. The CDR3 length is 15 residues. CDR3 in amino acids: CASSSGQVRNSPLHF. The DNA of the CDR3 is TGTGCCAGCAGCTCAGGACAGGTTCGGAATTCACCCCTCCACTTT.

V is TRBV2 and J is TRBJ2-5; D perhaps matches TRBD1 (6 bases). This CDR3 is 15 amino acids long. Germline V gene lookup returns CDR1 SNHLY and CDR2 FYNNEI. V was trimmed by 3 bases and J by 2 bases, leaving 13 bases between them. The CDR3 region is CASSDQGQPQETQYF. CDR3 nucleotide sequence: TGTGCCAGCAGTGACCAAGGACAGCCACAAGAGACCCAGTACTTC.

The V and J genes are TRBV6-4 and TRBJ2-1; a possible D gene is TRBD2 (6 bases). Trimming removed 0 bases from V and 9 bases from J, with 12 bases in between. Germline CDR1 reads MRHNA; CDR2 reads SNTAGT. The CDR3 covers 14 residues. The CDR3 region is CASSDSQDSGEQFF. DNA of the CDR3: TGTGCCAGCAGTGACTCACAGGATAGCGGTGAGCAGTTCTTC.

This rearrangement joins TRBV2 to TRBJ2-2; TRBD2 is a possible D gene (5 bases). Trimming removed 3 bases from V and 0 bases from J, with 8 bases in between. The CDR3 has 15 amino acids. Germline-derived CDR1 and CDR2 are SNHLY and FYNNEI. The CDR3 loop is CASSELAANTGELFF. CDR3 nucleotides: TGTGCCAGCAGTGAGCTAGCAGCGAACACCGGGGAGCTGTTTTTT.

V and J are TRBV9 and TRBJ2-1, with 8 bases that match TRBD2. CDR3 length equals 15 residues. CDR1 and CDR2 (germline): SGDLS, YYNGEE. V was pared by 0 bases and J by 3 bases, with 2 bases of the junction left unmatched. The CDR3 loop reads CASSVVSGGYNEQFF. The CDR3, as DNA: TGTGCCAGCAGCGTAGTCAGCGGGGGCTACAATGAGCAGTTCTTC.

CDR3 coding DNA: TGTGCCAGCAGCCCATTTAGGACAGAAGCCAAAAACATTCAGTACTTC. Translating gives CASSPFRTEAKNIQYF. The V call is TRBV5-6, the J call TRBJ2-4; weak D call: TRBD1 (6 bases). The CDR3 covers 16 residues. Germline V gene data show CDR1 as SGHDT and CDR2 as YYEEEE. V gave up 4 bases and J gave up 0 bases, with 14 bases separating them.

DNA for the CDR3: TGTGCCAGCAGTTCTTCCGGGACAGGGAATGAGGAGCAGTACTTC. Its protein product is CASSSSGTGNEEQYF. This chain connects TRBV6-5 to TRBJ2-7; 9 bases agree with TRBD1. Per germline, CDR1 MNHEY and CDR2 SVGAGI. V was pared by 4 bases and J by 7 bases, with 11 bases of the junction left unmatched. This CDR3 contains 15 residues.

A remark on this clone: This sample also contains other DNA sequences that code for the same CDR3. J is TRBJ1-3 and V is TRBV7-2; a possible D gene is TRBD1 (5 bases). CDR1 and CDR2 from the germline V gene are SGHTA and FQGNSA. Trimming took off 1 base at V and 4 bases at J, with 8 bases between the two ends. The CDR3 totals 14 residues. Here the CDR3 reads CASSLGGSGNTIYF. The CDR3 region has the DNA TGTGCCAGCAGCTTAGGGGGCTCCGGAAACACCATATATTTT.

For the CDR3, the DNA is TGTGCCATCACAGGGGGCCAAGGCTACACCTTC. This gives the protein CAITGGQGYTF. The chain recombines TRBV10-3 with TRBJ1-2; 8 positions match TRBD1. CDR1 is ENHRY and CDR2 is SYGVKD in the germline V gene. This CDR3 contains 11 residues. With V trimmed by 7 bases and J by 8 bases, 3 bases remained unmatched.

J is TRBJ2-7 and V is TRBV5-4, with TRBD2 matching 14 bases. Germline V gives CDR1 SGHNT, CDR2 YYREEE (reference sequence). This CDR3 region has 15 residues. V was clipped by 5 bases and J by 4 bases; unmatched bases: 5. The CDR3 DNA follows: TGTGCCAGCAGGACGGGACTAGCGGGGGCTTACGAGCAGTACTTC. It yields the protein CASRTGLAGAYEQYF.

This rearrangement joins TRBV5-6 to TRBJ1-5; D is undetermined. CDR1 is SGHDT, CDR2 YYEEEE, per germline. The CDR3 is 16 amino acids. V was trimmed by 3 bases and J by 6 bases, leaving 19 bases between them. CDR3 region: CASSSMAPTRGQPQHF. The CDR3 DNA sequence: TGTGCCAGCAGCTCCATGGCACCTACTCGGGGTCAGCCCCAGCATTTT. The whole variable domain, remainder taken from reference TRBV5-6 and TRBJ1-5, is DAGVTQSPTHLIKTRGQQVTLRCSPKSGHDTVSWYQQALGQGPQFIFQYYEEEERQRGNFPDRFSGHQFPNYSSELNVNALLLGDSALYLCASSSMAPTRGQPQHFGDGTRLSIL.

The J gene is TRBJ1-4, the V gene TRBV4-3, with D tentatively TRBD1 (6 bases). There are 14 residues in the CDR3. Germline CDR1 reads LGHNA; CDR2 reads YSLEER. The V end lost 0 bases, the J end lost 7 bases, and 9 bases lay between the germline ends. CDR3 loop: CASSQDSRGEKLFF. The CDR3 region has the DNA TGCGCCAGCAGCCAAGACTCCAGGGGTGAAAAACTGTTTTTT.

The chain joins TRBV7-9 to TRBJ2-1, with 9 bases matching TRBD2. The CDR3 totals 16 residues. Germline V gives CDR1 SEHNR, CDR2 FQNEAQ (reference sequence). Trimming took 0 bases from V and 7 from J; bases not matched to a gene: 7. The CDR3 loop is CASSLAGLAGWNEQFF. CDR3 DNA: TGTGCCAGCAGCTTAGCGGGGCTAGCGGGGTGGAATGAGCAGTTCTTC.

The chain combines TRBV2 with TRBJ1-5; D might be TRBD1 (6 bases). The CDR3 extends over 15 amino acids. V gave up 4 bases and J gave up 5 bases, with 15 bases separating them. Germline CDR1 reads SNHLY; CDR2 reads FYNNEI. The CDR3 region is CASSARGARDQPQHF. The CDR3 bases are TGTGCCAGCAGTGCACGGGGGGCGCGGGATCAGCCCCAGCATTTT.

V is TRBV19 and J is TRBJ2-5, with TRBD1 identical over 8 bases. The CDR3 totals 15 residues. V trimming: 4 bases; J trimming: 5 bases; junction bases outside the gene matches: 9. The germline V gene has CDR1 LNHDA and CDR2 SQIVND (reference sequence). The CDR3 nucleotides are TGTGCCAGTAGTAATGAGGGACAGGCTGGGGAGACCCAGTACTTC. Protein product: CASSNEGQAGETQYF. Full variable domain (outside the CDR3, taken from reference TRBV19 and TRBJ2-5): DGGITQSPKYLFRKEGQNVTLSCEQNLNHDAMYWYRQDPGQGLRLIYYSQIVNDFQKGDIAEGYSVSREKKESFPLTVTSAQKNPTAFYLCASSNEGQAGETQYFGPGTRLLVL.

This clone was detected only a few times. The rearrangement joins TRBV9 to TRBJ1-1; 8 nucleotides agree with TRBD1. Unmatched junction bases numbered 2, after V lost 0 bases and J lost 1 base. CDR3 size: 15 residues. Germline CDR1 is SGDLS and CDR2 is YYNGEE. The CDR3 DNA is TGTGCCAGCAGCGTAGCGGACAGGGCGAACACTGAAGCTTTCTTT. Its translation: CASSVADRANTEAFF.

The rearrangement uses TRBV14 and TRBJ2-5; D is perhaps TRBD2 (6 bases). Between the trimmed V and J ends, which lost 4 bases and 7 bases, there was a span of 19 bases. CDR3 length equals 15 residues. Germline CDR1 reads SGHDN; CDR2 reads FVKESK. This CDR3 reads CASSPLTSSRVTQYF. CDR3 bases: TGTGCCAGCAGCCCTCTGACTAGTAGCAGGGTGACCCAGTACTTC.

V gene TRBV6-1 combines with J gene TRBJ2-2, with 12 positions matching TRBD2. Germline V gives CDR1 MNHNS, CDR2 SASEGT. The CDR3 is made up of 17 amino acids. V lost 4 bases to trimming and J lost 1 base; unmatched junction nucleotides: 4. CDR3 bases: TGTGCCAGCAGTGTCCGACTAGCGGGGGTGAACACCGGGGAGCTGTTTTTT. Protein sequence: CASSVRLAGVNTGELFF.

The V and J genes are TRBV4-3 and TRBJ2-3, with D hard to call. CDR1 LGHNA and CDR2 YSLEER come from the germline V gene. V shed 3 bases and J shed 0 bases, with 7 bases lying between them. This CDR3 is built from 14 residues. The CDR3: CASSQVQSTDTQYF. The DNA for the CDR3 is TGCGCCAGCAGCCAGGTACAGAGCACAGATACGCAGTATTTT.

The rearrangement links TRBV5-4 to TRBJ2-1, with TRBD2 matching 8 bases. Germline trimming cut 3 bases from V and 8 bases from J; bases unmatched to any gene: 7. The CDR3 runs to 14 residues. Germline-derived CDR1 and CDR2 are SGHNT and YYREEE (reference sequence). The CDR3 loop reads CASSSTSVFYEQFF. The CDR3 coding sequence is TGTGCCAGCAGCTCGACTAGCGTCTTCTATGAGCAGTTCTTC.

The rearrangement uses TRBV5-8 and TRBJ2-2; a possible D gene is TRBD1 (5 bases). The length of the CDR3 is 14 residues. The ends were cut back, 5 bases at V and 7 bases at J, with 15 bases in the middle. Germline loops: CDR1 SGHTS, CDR2 YDEGEE. The CDR3 protein is CASRQVQVVGELFF. Written as DNA, the CDR3 is TGTGCCAGCAGACAGGTCCAAGTGGTCGGGGAGCTGTTTTTT.

V gene TRBV4-3 combines with J gene TRBJ1-1; D not resolved. CDR1 is LGHNA and CDR2 is YSLEER in the germline V gene. With 1 base removed from V and 4 bases from J, the gap between germline ends came to 13 bases. This CDR3 spans 15 amino acids. The CDR3 region is CASSQAIGRTTEAFF. CDR3 nucleotides: TGCGCCAGCAGCCAAGCGATAGGGAGGACCACTGAAGCTTTCTTT.

The chain has TRBV7-9 and TRBJ2-5, with D tentatively TRBD2 (6 bases). CDR3 length equals 14 residues. V gave up 5 bases and J gave up 4 bases, with 14 bases separating them. Germline V gene lookup returns CDR1 SEHNR and CDR2 FQNEAQ (reference sequence). In nucleotides, the CDR3 is TGTGCCAGCAGCACTCCGGGACTCAGAGAGACCCAGTACTTC. This gives the protein CASSTPGLRETQYF.

The J gene is TRBJ1-5, the V gene TRBV5-4; no clear D gene. The CDR3 extends over 14 amino acids. With 3 bases removed from V and 6 bases from J, the gap between germline ends came to 13 bases. From germline, CDR1 is SGHNT and CDR2 YYREEE (reference sequence). DNA for the CDR3: TGTGCCAGCAGCTCTGGCGGAGGAAGTCAGCCCCAGCATTTT. It is translated as CASSSGGGSQPQHF.

This sequence joins TRBV5-5 and TRBJ2-7; D may be TRBD1 (7 bases). Germline CDR1 reads SGHKS; CDR2 reads YYEKEE (reference sequence). This CDR3 has 16 amino acids. With 5 bases removed from V and 0 bases from J, the gap between germline ends came to 18 bases. CDR3 protein: CASSRGGTVLSYEQYF. The CDR3 DNA sequence: TGTGCCAGCAGTCGAGGGGGGACAGTGCTCTCCTACGAGCAGTACTTC.